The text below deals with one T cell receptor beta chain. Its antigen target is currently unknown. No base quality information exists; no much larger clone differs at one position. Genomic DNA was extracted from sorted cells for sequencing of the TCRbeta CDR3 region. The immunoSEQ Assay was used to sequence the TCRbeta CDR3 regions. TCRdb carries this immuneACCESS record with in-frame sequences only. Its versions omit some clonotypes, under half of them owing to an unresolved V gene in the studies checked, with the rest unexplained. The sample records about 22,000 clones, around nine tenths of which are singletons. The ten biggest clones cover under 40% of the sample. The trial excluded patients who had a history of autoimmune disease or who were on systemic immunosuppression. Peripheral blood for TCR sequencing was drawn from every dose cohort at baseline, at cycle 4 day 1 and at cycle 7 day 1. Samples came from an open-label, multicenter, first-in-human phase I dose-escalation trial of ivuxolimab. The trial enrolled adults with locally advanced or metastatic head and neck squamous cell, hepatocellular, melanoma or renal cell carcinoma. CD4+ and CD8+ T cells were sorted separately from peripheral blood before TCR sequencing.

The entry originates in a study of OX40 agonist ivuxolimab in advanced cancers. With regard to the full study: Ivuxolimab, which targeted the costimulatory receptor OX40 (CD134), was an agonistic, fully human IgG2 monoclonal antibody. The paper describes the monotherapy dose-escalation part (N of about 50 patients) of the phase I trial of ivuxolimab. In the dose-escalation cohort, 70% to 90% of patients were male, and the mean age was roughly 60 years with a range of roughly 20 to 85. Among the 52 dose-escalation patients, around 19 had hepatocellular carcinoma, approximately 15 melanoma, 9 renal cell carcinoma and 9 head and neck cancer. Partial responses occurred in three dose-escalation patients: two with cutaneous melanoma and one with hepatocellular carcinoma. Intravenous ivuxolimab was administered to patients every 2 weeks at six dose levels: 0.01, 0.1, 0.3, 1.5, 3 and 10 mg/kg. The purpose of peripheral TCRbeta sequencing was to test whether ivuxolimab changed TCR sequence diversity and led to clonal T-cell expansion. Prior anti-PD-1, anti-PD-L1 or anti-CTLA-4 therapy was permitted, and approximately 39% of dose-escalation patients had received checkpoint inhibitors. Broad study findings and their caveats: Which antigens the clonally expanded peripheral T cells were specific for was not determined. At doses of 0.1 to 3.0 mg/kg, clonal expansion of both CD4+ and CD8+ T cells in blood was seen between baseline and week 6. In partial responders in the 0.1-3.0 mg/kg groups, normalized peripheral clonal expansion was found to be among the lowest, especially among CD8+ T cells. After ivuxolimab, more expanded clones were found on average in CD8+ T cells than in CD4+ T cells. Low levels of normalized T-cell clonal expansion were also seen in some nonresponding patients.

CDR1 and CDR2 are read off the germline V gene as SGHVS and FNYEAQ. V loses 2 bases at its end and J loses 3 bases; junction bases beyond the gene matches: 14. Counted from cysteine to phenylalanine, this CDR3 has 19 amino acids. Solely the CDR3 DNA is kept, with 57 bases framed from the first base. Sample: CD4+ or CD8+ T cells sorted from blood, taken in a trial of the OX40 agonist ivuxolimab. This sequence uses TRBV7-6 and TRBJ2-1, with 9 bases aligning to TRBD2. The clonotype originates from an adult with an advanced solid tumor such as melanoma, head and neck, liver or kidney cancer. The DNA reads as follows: TGTGCCAGCAGCTTAAAGGGGGCCGGGACTAGCCCTAACTACAATGAGCAGTTCTTC. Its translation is CASSLKGAGTSPNYNEQFF.